This is a list of T cell receptor beta chains from one sample in a study of T-cell reconstitution after alpha-beta-depleted transplantation in children. Using its own MiXCR run on the PCR reads, TCRdb lists one record per CDR3 protein. The repertoire has around 490,000 distinct CDR3 sequences, over 10% of them found once; the top ten carry around 13%. The starting material was PBMCs, mostly from graft donor cells, obtained 180 days after TCRalphabeta/CD19-depleted stem cell transplant. These receptors were obtained from a female patient aged 2 to 10 who had a stem cell transplant for aplastic anemia, so the T cells may come from the graft donor. Both conserved end residues are part of each CDR3. D genes are given only for firm matches. A clone size is listed for some rows: how often the clone was seen (once, few, many), or a class if it is expanded.

v_call,d_call,clone_size,j_call,cdr3_nt,cdr3_aa
TRBV28,TRBD2,NA,TRBJ2-3,TGTGCCAGCAGTAAGGGACTAGCGGGAGCAGAAGATACGCAGTATTTT,CASSKGLAGAEDTQYF
TRBV5-1,NA,NA,TRBJ2-5,TGCGCCAGCAGCCCCACAGTGGGGGAGGAGACCCAGTACTTC,CASSPTVGEETQYF
TRBV20-1,NA,few,TRBJ1-5,TGCAGTGCTAGCGTTCAGCAGCCCCAGCATTTT,CSASVQQPQHF
TRBV11-2,NA,few,TRBJ2-1,TGTGCCAGCAGTTTCCGGGCCTTAGTTCTACGATACAATGAGCAGTTCTTC,CASSFRALVLRYNEQFF
TRBV14,NA,NA,TRBJ2-3,TGTGCCAGCAGCCAAGATCATAACGTTAGGACAGATACGCAGTATTTT,CASSQDHNVRTDTQYF
TRBV28,TRBD1,NA,TRBJ1-1,TGTGCCAGCAGACTGGGACAGGGGGCAGAGGACACTGAAGCTTTCTTT,CASRLGQGAEDTEAFF
TRBV6-1,NA,NA,TRBJ2-1,TGTGCCAGCAGTCCCGTTACGGGTAAGGCTGAGCAGTTCTTC,CASSPVTGKAEQFF
TRBV7-2,NA,NA,TRBJ2-1,TGTGCCAGCAGCTCCTGGTCCCACAATGAGCAGTTCTTC,CASSSWSHNEQFF
TRBV7-2,NA,few,TRBJ2-1,TGTGCCAGCAGTTCCCGCTCTTTCAATGAGCAGTTCTTC,CASSSRSFNEQFF
TRBV28,NA,few,TRBJ1-1,TGTGCCAGCAGTCTCGGGAGGGGCCCGAACACTGAAGCTTTCTTT,CASSLGRGPNTEAFF
TRBV7-6,NA,many,TRBJ2-1,TGTGCCAGCAGCCCTAGGGTGAATGAGCAGTTCTTC,CASSPRVNEQFF
TRBV29-1,TRBD1,NA,TRBJ1-2,TGCAGCGTTGAAGATTCTGTAGCCGACAGGGGAGTCTATGGCTACACCTTC,CSVEDSVADRGVYGYTF
TRBV9,TRBD1,NA,TRBJ2-7,TGTGCCAGCAGCGTAGCTGGGACAGGACCCTACGAGCAGTACTTC,CASSVAGTGPYEQYF
TRBV2,NA,NA,TRBJ2-3,TGTGCCAGCAGTGGGGCTGGCTCTAGCACAGATACGCAGTATTTT,CASSGAGSSTDTQYF
TRBV12-3/TRBV12-4,NA,few,TRBJ1-2,TGTGCCAGCAGTCCCAATGGCTACACCTTC,CASSPNGYTF
TRBV6-5,NA,few,TRBJ2-2,TGTGCCCATGGAGGTAGCCATGGCGGGGAGCTGTTTTTT,CAHGGSHGGELFF
TRBV12-3/TRBV12-4,NA,NA,TRBJ1-5,TGTGCCAGCAGAACCGGGACCTTGAAGCCCCAGCATTTT,CASRTGTLKPQHF
TRBV20-1,TRBD2,few,TRBJ2-1,TGCAGTGCTAGAGATGAAGGGACTAGCGGGCGATACAATGAGCAGTTCTTC,CSARDEGTSGRYNEQFF
TRBV20-1,TRBD2,NA,TRBJ2-5,TGCAGTGCTAGCGGGAGGGCCGAAGAGACCCAGTACTTC,CSASGRAEETQYF
TRBV29-1,NA,NA,TRBJ2-3,TGCAGCGTTGTACTGACAGGACTTGGGGATACGCAGTATTTT,CSVVLTGLGDTQYF
TRBV27,NA,many,TRBJ2-2,TGTGCCAGCAGTTTTCGGGTCGCGAACACCGGGGAGCTGTTTTTT,CASSFRVANTGELFF
TRBV9,NA,NA,TRBJ2-6,TGTGCCAGCAGCGTAGCTACGGGGGCTGGGGCCAACGTCCTGACTTTC,CASSVATGAGANVLTF
TRBV6-1,NA,NA,TRBJ2-5,TGTGCCAGCAGCCCTCCCTACAGTTTGGAGACCCAGTACTTC,CASSPPYSLETQYF
TRBV29-1,NA,many,TRBJ2-2,TGCAGCGTTGACAGGGACGGGGAGCTGTTTTTT,CSVDRDGELFF
TRBV27,TRBD1,NA,TRBJ2-1,TGTGCCAGCAACCTATACGGGACAGGGGACGGCAATGAGCAGTTCTTC,CASNLYGTGDGNEQFF
TRBV6-5,TRBD1,NA,TRBJ2-7,TGTGCCAGCAGTTACTCGTCCGGGACAGGGATCTACGAGCAGTACTTC,CASSYSSGTGIYEQYF
TRBV7-2,TRBD1,few,TRBJ2-7,TGTGCCAGCAGCTTGGACAGGGGGCCGGGCGAGCAGTACTTC,CASSLDRGPGEQYF
TRBV28,NA,few,TRBJ2-4,TGTGCCAGCAGTATACCAGACTCACACATTCAGTACTTC,CASSIPDSHIQYF
TRBV2,TRBD1,NA,TRBJ2-1,TGTGCCAGCGGTCGGGACAGACCCTACAATGAGCAGTTCTTC,CASGRDRPYNEQFF
TRBV28,NA,few,TRBJ1-2,TGTGCCAGCAGTCGAGGGTCTGCTAACTATGGCTACACCTTC,CASSRGSANYGYTF
TRBV20-1,TRBD2,NA,TRBJ2-7,TGCAGTGCTAGGGCCAGAGGGCGAGGGGAGGGGCAGTACTTC,CSARARGRGEGQYF
TRBV24-1,NA,few,TRBJ2-6,TGTGCCACCAGTGATCCGACTGAATTCTCTGGGGCCAACGTCCTGACTTTC,CATSDPTEFSGANVLTF
TRBV7-2,TRBD2,few,TRBJ2-5,TGTGCCAGCAGCCGGACTAGGACCCAAGAGACCCAGTACTTC,CASSRTRTQETQYF